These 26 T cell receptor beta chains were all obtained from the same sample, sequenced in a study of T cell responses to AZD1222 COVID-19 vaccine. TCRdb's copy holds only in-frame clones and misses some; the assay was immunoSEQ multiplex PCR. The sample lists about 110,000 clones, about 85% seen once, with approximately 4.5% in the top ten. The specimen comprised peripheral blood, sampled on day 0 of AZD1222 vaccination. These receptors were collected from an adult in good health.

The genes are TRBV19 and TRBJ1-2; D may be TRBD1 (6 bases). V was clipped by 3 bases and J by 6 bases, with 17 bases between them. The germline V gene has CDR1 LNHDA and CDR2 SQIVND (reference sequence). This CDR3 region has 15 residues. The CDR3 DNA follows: TGTGCCAGTAGTATTAACAGGGAGGGACGTAATGGCTACACCTTC. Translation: CASSINREGRNGYTF.

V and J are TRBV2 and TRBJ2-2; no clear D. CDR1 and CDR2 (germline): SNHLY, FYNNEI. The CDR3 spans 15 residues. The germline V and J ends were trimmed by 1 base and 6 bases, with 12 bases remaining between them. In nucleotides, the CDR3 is TGTGCCAGCAGTGAAGATCCGAGACCACCCGGGGAGCTGTTTTTT. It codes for CASSEDPRPPGELFF.

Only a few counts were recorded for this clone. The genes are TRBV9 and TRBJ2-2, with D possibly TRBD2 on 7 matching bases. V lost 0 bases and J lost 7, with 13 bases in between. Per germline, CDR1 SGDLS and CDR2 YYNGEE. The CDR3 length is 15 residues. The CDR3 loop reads CASSVGGGWGGELFF. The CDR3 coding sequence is TGTGCCAGCAGCGTAGGCGGGGGCTGGGGCGGGGAGCTGTTTTTT. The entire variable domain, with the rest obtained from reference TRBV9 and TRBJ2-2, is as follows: DSGVTQTPKHLITATGQRVTLRCSPRSGDLSVYWYQQSLDQGLQFLIQYYNGEERAKGNILERFSAQQFPDLHSELNLSSLELGDSALYFCASSVGGGWGGELFFGEGSRLTVL.

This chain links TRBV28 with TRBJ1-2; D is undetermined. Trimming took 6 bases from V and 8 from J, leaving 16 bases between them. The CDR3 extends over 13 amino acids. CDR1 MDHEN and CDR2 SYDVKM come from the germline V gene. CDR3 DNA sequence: TGTGCCAGCAGGGCCGGCGCGGCGGGAGGCTACACCTTC. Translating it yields CASRAGAAGGYTF.

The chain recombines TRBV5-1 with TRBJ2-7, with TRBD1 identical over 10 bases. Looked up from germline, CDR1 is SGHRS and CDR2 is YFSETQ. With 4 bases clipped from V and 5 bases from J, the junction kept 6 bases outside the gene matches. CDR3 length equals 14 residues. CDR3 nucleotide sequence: TGCGCCAGCAGCGTCCGGGACAGGGGCAACGAGCAGTACTTC. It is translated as CASSVRDRGNEQYF.

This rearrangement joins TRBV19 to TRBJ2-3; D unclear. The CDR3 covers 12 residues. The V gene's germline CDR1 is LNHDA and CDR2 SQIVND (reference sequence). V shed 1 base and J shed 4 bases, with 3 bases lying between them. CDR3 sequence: CASSIAADTQYF. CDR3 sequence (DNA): TGTGCCAGTAGTATAGCGGCAGATACGCAGTATTTT.

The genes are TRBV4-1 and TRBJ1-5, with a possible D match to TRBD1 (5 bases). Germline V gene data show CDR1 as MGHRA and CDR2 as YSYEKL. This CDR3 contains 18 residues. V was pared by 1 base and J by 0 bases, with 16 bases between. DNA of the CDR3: TGCGCCAGCAGCCAAGTCATCGTGGGGCTGCATAGCAATCAGCCCCAGCATTTT. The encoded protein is CASSQVIVGLHSNQPQHF.

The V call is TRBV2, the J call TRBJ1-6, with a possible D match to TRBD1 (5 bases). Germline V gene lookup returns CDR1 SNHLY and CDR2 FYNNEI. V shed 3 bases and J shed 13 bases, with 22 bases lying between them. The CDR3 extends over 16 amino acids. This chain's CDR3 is CASSDPQALLINPLHF. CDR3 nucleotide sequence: TGTGCCAGCAGTGACCCACAGGCCCTCCTGATAAATCCCCTCCACTTT.

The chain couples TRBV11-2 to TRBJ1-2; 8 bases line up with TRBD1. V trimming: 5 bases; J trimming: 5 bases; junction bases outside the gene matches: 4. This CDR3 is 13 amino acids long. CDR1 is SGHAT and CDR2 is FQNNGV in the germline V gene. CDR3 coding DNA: TGTGCCAGCAGCGTCCAGGGGGCATATGGCTACACCTTC. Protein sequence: CASSVQGAYGYTF.

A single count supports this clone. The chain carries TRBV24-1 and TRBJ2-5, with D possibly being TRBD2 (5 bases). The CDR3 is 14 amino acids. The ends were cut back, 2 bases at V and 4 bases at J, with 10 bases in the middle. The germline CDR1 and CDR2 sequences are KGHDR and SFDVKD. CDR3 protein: CATSDSRAGETQYF. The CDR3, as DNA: TGTGCCACCAGTGATTCGAGGGCAGGAGAGACCCAGTACTTC.

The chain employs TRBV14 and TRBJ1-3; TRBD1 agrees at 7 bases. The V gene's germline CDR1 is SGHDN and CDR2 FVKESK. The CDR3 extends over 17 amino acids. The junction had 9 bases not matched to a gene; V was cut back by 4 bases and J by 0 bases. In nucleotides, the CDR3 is TGTGCCAGCAGCCGTCGACAGGGATCGCCCTCTGGAAACACCATATATTTT. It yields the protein CASSRRQGSPSGNTIYF. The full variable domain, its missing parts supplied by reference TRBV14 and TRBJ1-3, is EAGVTQFPSHSVIEKGQTVTLRCDPISGHDNLYWYRRVMGKEIKFLLHFVKESKQDESGMPNNRFLAERTGGTYSTLKVQPAELEDSGVYFCASSRRQGSPSGNTIYFGEGSWLTVV.

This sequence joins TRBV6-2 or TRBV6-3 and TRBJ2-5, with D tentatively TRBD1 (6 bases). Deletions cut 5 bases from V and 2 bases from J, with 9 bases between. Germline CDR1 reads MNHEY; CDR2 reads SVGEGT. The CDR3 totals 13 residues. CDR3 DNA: TGTGCCAGCAGTCGGACAGCACAAGAGACCCAGTACTTC. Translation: CASSRTAQETQYF.

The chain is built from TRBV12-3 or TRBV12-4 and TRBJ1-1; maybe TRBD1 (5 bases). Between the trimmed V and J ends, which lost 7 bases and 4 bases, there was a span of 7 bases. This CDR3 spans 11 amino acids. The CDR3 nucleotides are TGTGCCAGCACTAGGGGCACTGAAGCTTTCTTT. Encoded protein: CASTRGTEAFF.

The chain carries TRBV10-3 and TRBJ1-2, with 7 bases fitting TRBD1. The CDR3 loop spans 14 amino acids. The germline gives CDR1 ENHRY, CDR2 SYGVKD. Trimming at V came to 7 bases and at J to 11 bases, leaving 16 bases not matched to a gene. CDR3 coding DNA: TGTGCCATCACCCGGGACAGACAAAATGGGGGATACACCTTC. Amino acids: CAITRDRQNGGYTF.

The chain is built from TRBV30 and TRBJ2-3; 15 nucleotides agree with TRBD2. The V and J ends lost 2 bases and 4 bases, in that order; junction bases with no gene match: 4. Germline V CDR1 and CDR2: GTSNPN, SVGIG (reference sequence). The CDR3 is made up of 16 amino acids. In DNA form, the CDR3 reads TGTGCCTGGAGTCCGGGACTAGCGGGGGGCGCAGATACGCAGTATTTT. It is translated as CAWSPGLAGGADTQYF. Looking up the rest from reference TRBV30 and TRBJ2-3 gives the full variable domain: SQTIHQWPATLVQPVGSPLSLECTVEGTSNPNLYWYRQAAGRGLQLLFYSVGIGQISSEVPQNLSASRPQDRQFILSSKKLLLSDSGFYLCAWSPGLAGGADTQYFGPGTRLTVL.

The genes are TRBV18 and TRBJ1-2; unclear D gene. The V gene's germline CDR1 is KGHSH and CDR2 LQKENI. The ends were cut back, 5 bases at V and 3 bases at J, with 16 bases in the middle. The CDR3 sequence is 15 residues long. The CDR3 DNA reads TGTGCCAGCTCATGGAGGGCCCGGCTGGACTATGGCTACACCTTC. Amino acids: CASSWRARLDYGYTF.

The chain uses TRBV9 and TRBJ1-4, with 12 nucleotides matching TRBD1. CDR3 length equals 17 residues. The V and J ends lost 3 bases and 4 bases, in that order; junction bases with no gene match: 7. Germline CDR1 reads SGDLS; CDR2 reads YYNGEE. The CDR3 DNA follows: TGTGCCAGCAGCGCCCGGGACAGGGGGCCCTATAATGAAAAACTGTTTTTT. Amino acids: CASSARDRGPYNEKLFF.

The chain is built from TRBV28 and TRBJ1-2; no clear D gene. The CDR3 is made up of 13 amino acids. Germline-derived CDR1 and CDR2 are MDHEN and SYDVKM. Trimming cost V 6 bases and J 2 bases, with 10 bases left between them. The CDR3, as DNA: TGTGCCAGCAGCAACAATGAGAACTATGGCTACACCTTC. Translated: CASSNNENYGYTF.

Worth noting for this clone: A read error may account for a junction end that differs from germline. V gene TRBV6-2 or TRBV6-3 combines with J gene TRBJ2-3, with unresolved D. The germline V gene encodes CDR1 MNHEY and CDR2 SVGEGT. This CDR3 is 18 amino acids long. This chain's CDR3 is CASGYKVGRSSSTDTQYF. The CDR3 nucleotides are TGTGCCAGCGGTTATAAAGTTGGTCGGTCCTCTAGCACAGATACGCAGTATTTT.

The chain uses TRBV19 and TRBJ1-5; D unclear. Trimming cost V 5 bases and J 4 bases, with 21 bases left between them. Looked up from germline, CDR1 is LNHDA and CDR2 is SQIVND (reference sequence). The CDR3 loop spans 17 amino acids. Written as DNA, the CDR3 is TGTGCCAGTAGTCATACTGTTCCGGTTAGGTTGAATCAGCCCCAGCATTTT. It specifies CASSHTVPVRLNQPQHF.

DNA of the CDR3: TGTGCCAGCAGCTTAGATGGGGTTAGGTGGAATCAGCCCCAGCATTTT. Translation gives CASSLDGVRWNQPQHF. This rearrangement joins TRBV11-3 to TRBJ1-5; no clear D. Germline CDR1 reads SGHNT; CDR2 reads YENEEA. V lost 0 bases, J lost 4 bases, and 13 bases lay in between. CDR3 length equals 16 residues.

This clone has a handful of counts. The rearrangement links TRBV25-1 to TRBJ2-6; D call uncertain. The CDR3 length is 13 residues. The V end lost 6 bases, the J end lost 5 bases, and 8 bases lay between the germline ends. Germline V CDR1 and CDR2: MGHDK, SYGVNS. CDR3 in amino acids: CASSLGRANVLTF. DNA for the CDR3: TGTGCCAGCAGCCTCGGAAGGGCCAACGTCCTGACTTTC.

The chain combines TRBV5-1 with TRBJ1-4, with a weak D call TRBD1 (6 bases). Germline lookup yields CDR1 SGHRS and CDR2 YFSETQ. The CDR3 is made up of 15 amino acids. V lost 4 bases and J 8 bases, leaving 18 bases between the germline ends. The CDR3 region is CASSPNTGNGEKLFF. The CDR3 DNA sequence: TGCGCCAGCAGCCCAAATACAGGGAATGGGGAAAAACTGTTTTTT. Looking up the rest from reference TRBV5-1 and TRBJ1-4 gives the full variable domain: KAGVTQTPRYLIKTRGQQVTLSCSPISGHRSVSWYQQTPGQGLQFLFEYFSETQRNKGNFPGRFSGRQFSNSRSEMNVSTLELGDSALYLCASSPNTGNGEKLFFGSGTQLSVL.

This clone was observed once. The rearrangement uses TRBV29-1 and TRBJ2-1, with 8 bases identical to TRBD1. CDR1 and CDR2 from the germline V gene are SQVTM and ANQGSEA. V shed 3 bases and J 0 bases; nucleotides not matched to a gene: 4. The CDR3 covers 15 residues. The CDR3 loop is CSVESGGDSYNEQFF. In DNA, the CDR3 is TGCAGCGTTGAGTCAGGGGGCGACTCCTACAATGAGCAGTTCTTC.

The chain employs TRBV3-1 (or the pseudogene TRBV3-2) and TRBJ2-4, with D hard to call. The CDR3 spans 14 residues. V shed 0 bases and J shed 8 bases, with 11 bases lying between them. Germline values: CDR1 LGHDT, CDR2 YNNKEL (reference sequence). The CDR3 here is CASSQEEGLDIQYF. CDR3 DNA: TGTGCCAGCAGCCAAGAGGAAGGGCTTGACATTCAGTACTTC.

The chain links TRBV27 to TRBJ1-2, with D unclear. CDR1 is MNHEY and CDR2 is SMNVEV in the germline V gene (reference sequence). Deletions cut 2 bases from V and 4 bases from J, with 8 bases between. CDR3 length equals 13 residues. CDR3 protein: CASSLGPPYGYTF. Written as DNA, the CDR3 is TGTGCCAGCAGTTTAGGACCACCCTATGGCTACACCTTC.